Shown below are 30 T cell receptor beta chains from a single sample sequenced in a study of blood T cell repertoires in COVID-19 (dated by TCRdb to between 2020 and 2021). Library generation was performed with the immunoSEQ multiplex PCR assay. TCRdb took this table from immuneACCESS and kept in-frame rearrangements with V and J called. Such tables lack part of the clones; where checked against another copy, unresolved V genes explain under half of the gap, and the rest is unexplained. Present in this sample are 120,000 or so clones, 88% of which were seen just once. The ten largest clones take up less than 2% of the sample. Input material: peripheral blood. These receptors all come from a human donor in a cohort sampled during active COVID-19.

The chain uses TRBV7-2 and TRBJ2-1; a weak D match, TRBD2 (6 bases). The CDR3 covers 16 residues. The germline V gene encodes CDR1 SGHTA and CDR2 FQGNSA. Trimming took 1 base from V and 9 from J, leaving 19 bases between them. The CDR3 is CASSLDRARGRGEQFF. The CDR3 DNA sequence: TGTGCCAGCAGCTTAGATCGGGCTCGAGGGCGGGGTGAGCAGTTCTTC.

The chain is built from TRBV6-6 and TRBJ2-7; D ambiguous. The CDR3 totals 13 residues. Germline values: CDR1 MNHNY, CDR2 SVGAGI (reference sequence). Deletions cut 8 bases from V and 1 base from J, with 12 bases between. In nucleotides, the CDR3 is TGTGCCAGCTTAGAAGACATGTCCTACGAGCAGTACTTC. Translation: CASLEDMSYEQYF.

This clone was seen only once. This chain uses TRBV10-3 with TRBJ1-2, with TRBD1 identical over 9 bases. V gave up 3 bases and J gave up 3 bases; unmatched junction bases: 14. The CDR3 runs to 18 residues. From germline, CDR1 is ENHRY and CDR2 SYGVKD. CDR3 residues: CAISEEQGAYFAHYGYTF. In DNA form, the CDR3 reads TGTGCCATCAGTGAAGAACAGGGGGCATATTTCGCCCACTATGGCTACACCTTC.

The chain recombines TRBV19 with TRBJ1-2; D not resolved. The CDR3 covers 14 residues. Germline lookup yields CDR1 LNHDA and CDR2 SQIVND (reference sequence). V was clipped by 3 bases and J by 4 bases, with 12 bases between them. Written as DNA, the CDR3 is TGTGCCAGTAGTATGGAGTGGAATAGCTATGGCTACACCTTC. The encoded protein is CASSMEWNSYGYTF.

This clone has only one observation. This chain uses TRBV14 with TRBJ1-1; tentatively, D is TRBD1 (5 bases). This CDR3 spans 16 amino acids. CDR1 SGHDN and CDR2 FVKESK come from the germline V gene. Trimming removed 1 base from V and 0 bases from J, with 12 bases in between. CDR3 nucleotides: TGTGCCAGCAGCCAAGTGCTCTCGGGGGTGAACACTGAAGCTTTCTTT. This encodes CASSQVLSGVNTEAFF.

The chain carries TRBV2 and TRBJ2-6; 7 bases agree with TRBD2. V was pared by 6 bases and J by 0 bases, with 20 bases of the junction left unmatched. Germline assignment: CDR1 SNHLY and CDR2 FYNNEI. The CDR3 has 21 residues. The CDR3 sequence is CASRDLTGGSSPLSGANVLTF. The CDR3 nucleotides read TGTGCCAGCAGAGACCTCACCGGGGGGAGCTCACCCCTCTCTGGGGCCAACGTCCTGACTTTC.

The V and J genes are TRBV11-2 and TRBJ2-3; 10 positions agree with TRBD1. CDR1 and CDR2 (germline): SGHAT, FQNNGV. This CDR3 spans 15 amino acids. J gave up 3 bases and V 5 bases, and 5 bases lay outside the gene matches. As DNA, the CDR3 is TGTGCCAGCAGCGACCGGGACAGGGGAACAGATACGCAGTATTTT. It specifies CASSDRDRGTDTQYF.

The rearrangement uses TRBV10-3 and TRBJ2-7, with D possibly TRBD2 on 6 matching bases. Germline V gene data show CDR1 as ENHRY and CDR2 as SYGVKD. CDR3 length: 13 residues. Trimming pared 2 bases from V and 4 bases from J, leaving 9 bases between. CDR3 in amino acids: CAISEGTLYEQYF. CDR3 DNA sequence: TGTGCCATCAGTGAGGGGACTTTGTACGAGCAGTACTTC.

This CDR3 reads CASSSGGQGPSTDTQYF. The CDR3 region has the DNA TGTGCCAGCAGCTCTGGGGGTCAGGGGCCTAGCACAGATACGCAGTATTTT. The rearrangement uses TRBV5-6 and TRBJ2-3, with D maybe TRBD1 (6 bases). CDR1 and CDR2 from the germline V gene are SGHDT and YYEEEE. V was clipped by 3 bases and J by 0 bases, with 17 bases between them. The CDR3 contains 17 residues.

V usage is TRBV6-6 and J usage is TRBJ2-1; 10 bases match TRBD2. V lost 7 bases, J lost 8 bases, and 11 bases stayed unmatched. This CDR3 contains 15 residues. Germline assignment: CDR1 MNHNY and CDR2 SVGAGI (reference sequence). The CDR3 sequence: CASTKAGGPFYEQFF. The DNA for the CDR3 is TGTGCCAGCACCAAAGCGGGAGGGCCTTTTTATGAGCAGTTCTTC.

The J gene is TRBJ1-2, the V gene TRBV6-6; 8 bases line up with TRBD1. This CDR3 is built from 13 residues. Germline-derived CDR1 and CDR2 are MNHNY and SVGAGI (reference sequence). V was clipped by 6 bases and J by 2 bases; unmatched bases: 2. This CDR3 reads CASRGQENYGYTF. In DNA form, the CDR3 reads TGTGCCAGCAGGGGACAGGAGAACTATGGCTACACCTTC.

V gene TRBV5-4 combines with J gene TRBJ2-5, with D unresolved. V lost 0 bases to trimming and J lost 6 bases, with 3 bases between them. Germline CDR1 SGHNT, CDR2 YYREEE (reference sequence). This CDR3 region has 11 residues. This CDR3 is CASSLEQTQYF. The DNA of the CDR3 is TGTGCCAGCAGCTTGGAGCAGACCCAGTACTTC.

V and J are TRBV19 and TRBJ2-1; 8 bases align to TRBD1. Looked up from germline, CDR1 is LNHDA and CDR2 is SQIVND (reference sequence). The ends lost 3 bases at V and 6 bases at J; junction bases unmatched: 7. The CDR3 runs to 15 residues. Here the CDR3 DNA reads TGTGCCAGTAGTATTCCAGGGGGCTATGGCAATGAGCAGTTCTTC. Its translation: CASSIPGGYGNEQFF.

This chain uses TRBV5-1 with TRBJ2-3; no reliable D call. Germline V gene sequence: CDR1 SGHRS, CDR2 YFSETQ. Trimming stripped 4 bases from V and 2 bases from J, with 11 bases between. CDR3 length equals 14 residues. DNA for the CDR3: TGCGCCAGCAGCCTGACAAGATTCACAGATACGCAGTATTTT. Protein product: CASSLTRFTDTQYF.

The V and J genes are TRBV7-9 and TRBJ2-5, with 8 bases lining up with TRBD2. The CDR3 loop spans 15 amino acids. Trimming removed 5 bases from V and 2 bases from J; junction bases left unmatched: 7. In germline, CDR1 is SEHNR, CDR2 FQNEAQ (reference sequence). The CDR3 sequence: CASSPTRGEQETQYF. The CDR3, as DNA: TGTGCCAGCAGCCCGACGCGGGGGGAGCAAGAGACCCAGTACTTC.

This clone was seen only a few times. The junction does not match germline at one end; this may be a read error. This chain links TRBV7-7 with TRBJ2-7; 7 bases align to TRBD2. The CDR3 runs 13 residues. Germline V gene sequence: CDR1 SSHAT, CDR2 FNYEAQ (reference sequence). In DNA form, the CDR3 reads TGTGCTAGCAGCTCCAACGGGGGGAATCGGCAGTACTTC. Its protein product is CASSSNGGNRQYF. The full variable domain, with the rest looked up from reference TRBV7-7 and TRBJ2-7, is GAGVSQSPRYKVTKRGQDVTLRCDPISSHATLYWYQQALGQGPEFLTYFNYEAQPDKSGLPSDRFSAERPEGSISTLTIQRTEQRDSAMYRCASSSNGGNRQYFGPGTRLTVT.

This clone was observed a single time. This CDR3 reads CASSQDEGSWGEAFF. Written as DNA, the CDR3 is TGCGCCAGCAGCCAAGACGAGGGATCCTGGGGTGAAGCTTTCTTT. This chain joins TRBV4-1 and TRBJ1-1; D not resolved. Per the germline V gene, CDR1 is MGHRA and CDR2 is YSYEKL. CDR3 length equals 15 residues. V was cut by 0 bases and J by 7 bases, with 15 bases left in between.

This rearrangement joins TRBV18 to TRBJ2-1, with TRBD2 identical over 7 bases. Germline V gene sequence: CDR1 KGHSH, CDR2 LQKENI. Trimming took 4 bases from V and 0 from J; bases not matched to a gene: 6. The CDR3 consists of 16 residues. CDR3 sequence reads: CASSQLAHSSYNEQFF. CDR3 bases: TGTGCCAGCTCACAACTAGCGCACAGCTCCTACAATGAGCAGTTCTTC.

This chain uses TRBV2 with TRBJ1-6; D unresolved. This CDR3 has 17 residues. V dropped 0 bases and J dropped 9 bases, with 18 bases sitting between them. Per the germline V gene, CDR1 is SNHLY and CDR2 is FYNNEI. CDR3 in amino acids: CASSEARYGSAGSPLHF. The CDR3 nucleotides are TGTGCCAGCAGTGAAGCACGGTACGGGAGCGCTGGTTCACCCCTCCACTTT. Drawing the rest from reference TRBV2 and TRBJ1-6, the complete variable domain is EPEVTQTPSHQVTQMGQEVILRCVPISNHLYFYWYRQILGQKVEFLVSFYNNEISEKSEIFDDQFSVERPDGSNFTLKIRSTKLEDSAMYFCASSEARYGSAGSPLHFGNGTRLTVT.

The chain joins TRBV7-2 to TRBJ1-2; 8 bases align to TRBD1. The CDR3 has 13 amino acids. The V segment lost 6 bases and the J segment 4 bases; nucleotides outside the gene matches: 4. CDR1 is SGHTA, CDR2 FQGNSA, per germline. This chain's CDR3 is CASSVGQGYGYTF. The CDR3, as DNA: TGTGCCAGCAGTGTCGGACAGGGCTATGGCTACACCTTC.

This chain links TRBV27 with TRBJ1-4; 8 positions agree with TRBD1. With V trimmed by 4 bases and J by 3 bases, 7 bases remained unmatched. Germline CDR1 is MNHEY and CDR2 is SMNVEV (reference sequence). The CDR3 has 16 residues. CDR3 DNA: TGTGCCAGCAGTTCCTTGACAGGGGTGCCTAATGAAAAACTGTTTTTT. It yields the protein CASSSLTGVPNEKLFF.

The chain's CDR3 is CASGQGSLYSNQPQHF. The DNA of the CDR3 is TGTGCCAGTGGACAGGGAAGTTTATATAGCAATCAGCCCCAGCATTTT. V and J are TRBV19 and TRBJ1-5, with TRBD1 identical over 8 bases. The CDR3 is made up of 16 amino acids. CDR1 is LNHDA and CDR2 is SQIVND in the germline V gene (reference sequence). With 8 bases clipped from V and 0 bases from J, the junction kept 9 bases outside the gene matches.

This clone was counted between two and nine times. The chain uses TRBV4-1 and TRBJ1-5; tentative D call: TRBD1 (5 bases). This CDR3 contains 14 residues. Trimming left V 0 bases short and J 6 bases short, with 9 bases between. CDR1 is MGHRA, CDR2 YSYEKL, per germline. The CDR3 DNA reads TGCGCCAGCAGCCAAGATGGGGGGGTTCAGCCCCAGCATTTT. Protein product: CASSQDGGVQPQHF.

V gene TRBV11-2 combines with J gene TRBJ2-7, with unresolved D. Per germline, CDR1 SGHAT and CDR2 FQNNGV. CDR3 length: 11 amino acids. V lost 1 base and J lost 6, with 4 bases in between. CDR3 amino acids: CASSLVSEQYF. The CDR3 DNA reads TGTGCCAGCAGCTTAGTCTCCGAGCAGTACTTC.

CDR3 DNA sequence: TGTGCCAGTAGTATGGTGGCAGGGGAAACTGAAGCTTTCTTT. Residues: CASSMVAGETEAFF. The chain links TRBV19 to TRBJ1-1; TRBD1 is a possible D gene (6 bases). V was trimmed by 3 bases and J by 5 bases, leaving 13 bases between them. CDR3 length equals 14 residues. Germline CDR1 and CDR2: LNHDA and SQIVND (reference sequence).

CDR3: CASSKATGSVTGELFF. CDR3 bases: TGTGCCAGCTCAAAGGCGACAGGGTCGGTCACCGGGGAGCTGTTTTTT. The chain is built from TRBV18 and TRBJ2-2, with TRBD1 matching 7 bases. J gave up 4 bases and V 5 bases, and 10 bases lay outside the gene matches. The CDR3 totals 16 residues. CDR1 and CDR2 (germline): KGHSH, LQKENI.

The rearrangement joins TRBV3-1 (or the pseudogene TRBV3-2) to TRBJ2-7, with D perhaps TRBD1 (5 bases). The CDR3 sequence is 14 residues long. Germline assignment: CDR1 LGHDT and CDR2 YNNKEL (reference sequence). Trimming took 4 bases from V and 0 from J, leaving 10 bases between them. The CDR3 protein is CASSRAGRSYEQYF. CDR3 nucleotides: TGTGCCAGCAGCCGAGCAGGGCGCTCCTACGAGCAGTACTTC.

This sequence joins TRBV30 and TRBJ1-1, with no clear D. V was trimmed by 1 base and J by 8 bases, leaving 8 bases between them. This CDR3 contains 11 residues. Per germline, CDR1 GTSNPN and CDR2 SVGIG (reference sequence). The CDR3, as DNA: TGTGCCTGGAGTGCCCGTCTCGAAGCTTTCTTT. Amino acid sequence: CAWSARLEAFF.

The V call is TRBV3-1 (or the pseudogene TRBV3-2), the J call TRBJ2-5, with 8 bases that match TRBD1. After removal of 4 bases from V and 3 bases from J, the junction contained 10 bases not matched to a gene. The germline CDR1 and CDR2 sequences are LGHDT and YNNKEL (reference sequence). This CDR3 is 16 amino acids long. The CDR3 sequence is CASSPLTRGPKETQYF. CDR3 nucleotides: TGTGCCAGCAGCCCGCTTACCAGGGGGCCGAAAGAGACCCAGTACTTC.

This clone occurred a few times. The gene calls are TRBV30 and TRBJ1-1, with D hard to call. The V end was cut by 6 bases, the J end by 5 bases, with 10 bases between. Germline V gene lookup returns CDR1 GTSNPN and CDR2 SVGIG (reference sequence). The CDR3 covers 11 residues. The CDR3 region is CACGRGTEAFF. In DNA, the CDR3 is TGTGCCTGTGGACGGGGTACTGAAGCTTTCTTT.